This T cell receptor beta chain was sequenced in a study of T-cell memory formation after mild COVID-19. TCRalpha and TCRbeta libraries used 5'RACE with constant-segment primers and UMIs. A single record per CDR3 protein comes from TCRdb applying MiXCR to the 5' RACE reads. This table holds 35,000 to 40,000 distinct CDR3 sequences, 5% to 7% found once. This clonotype was observed at least ten times. V lost 4 bases, J lost 0 bases, and 4 bases lay in between. Germline CDR1 reads SGHKS; CDR2 reads YYEKEE (reference sequence). This CDR3 spans 13 amino acids. This chain uses TRBV5-5 with TRBJ1-4; D is uncertain. Sequencing was performed on PBMCs or a T cell subset sorted from them (not recorded which). The receptor comes from an adult who had mild COVID-19 (a few samples of this study predate the infection). Cell type and time point are not known. The CDR3 reads CASSLPTNEKLFF. CDR3 nucleotides: TGTGCCAGCAGCCTACCAACTAATGAAAAACTGTTTTTT.